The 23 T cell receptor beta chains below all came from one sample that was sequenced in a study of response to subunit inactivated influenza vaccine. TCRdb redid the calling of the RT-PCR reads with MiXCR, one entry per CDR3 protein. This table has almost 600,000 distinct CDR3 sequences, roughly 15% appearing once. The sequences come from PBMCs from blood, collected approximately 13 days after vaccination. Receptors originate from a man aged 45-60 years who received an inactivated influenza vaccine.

CDR3 amino acids: CASSPTTSTNTGELFF. CDR3 nucleotides: TGTGCCAGCTCACCGACCACGTCCACGAACACCGGGGAGCTGTTTTTT. The rearrangement uses TRBV18 and TRBJ2-2; D not certain. CDR1 and CDR2 (germline): KGHSH, LQKENI. V was pared by 3 bases and J by 0 bases, with 11 bases between. This CDR3 comprises 16 residues.

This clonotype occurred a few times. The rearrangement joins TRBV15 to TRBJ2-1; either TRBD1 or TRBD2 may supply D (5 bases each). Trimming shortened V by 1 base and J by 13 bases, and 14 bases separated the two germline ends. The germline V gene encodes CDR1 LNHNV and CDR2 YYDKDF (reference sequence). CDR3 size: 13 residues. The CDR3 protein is CATSRVAGTRQFF. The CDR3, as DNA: TGTGCCACCAGCAGAGTGGCCGGGACCCGACAGTTCTTC.

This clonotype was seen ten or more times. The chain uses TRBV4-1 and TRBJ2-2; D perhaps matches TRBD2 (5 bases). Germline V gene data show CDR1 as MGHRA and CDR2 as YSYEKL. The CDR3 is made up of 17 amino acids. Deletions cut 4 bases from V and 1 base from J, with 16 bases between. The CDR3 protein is CASSPIGRRRNTGELFF. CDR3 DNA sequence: TGCGCCAGCAGCCCGATTGGGCGGAGGAGGAACACCGGGGAGCTGTTTTTT.

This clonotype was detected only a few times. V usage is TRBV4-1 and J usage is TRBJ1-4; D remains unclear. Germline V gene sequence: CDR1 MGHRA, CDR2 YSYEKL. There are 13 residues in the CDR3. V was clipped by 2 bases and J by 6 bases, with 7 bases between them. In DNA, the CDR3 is TGCGCCAGCAGCCAAAGAGCAGATGAAAAACTGTTTTTT. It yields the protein CASSQRADEKLFF.

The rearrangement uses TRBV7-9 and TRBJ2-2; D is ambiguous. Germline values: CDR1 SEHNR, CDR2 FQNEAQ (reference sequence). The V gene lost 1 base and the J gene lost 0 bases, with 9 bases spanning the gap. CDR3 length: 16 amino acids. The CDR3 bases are TGTGCCAGCAGCTTAGGGATGACAACGAACACCGGGGAGCTGTTTTTT. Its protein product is CASSLGMTTNTGELFF. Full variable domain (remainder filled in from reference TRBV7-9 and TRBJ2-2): DTGVSQNPRHKITKRGQNVTFRCDPISEHNRLYWYRQTLGQGPEFLTYFQNEAQLEKSRLLSDRFSAERPKGSFSTLEIQRTEQGDSAMYLCASSLGMTTNTGELFFGEGSRLTVL.

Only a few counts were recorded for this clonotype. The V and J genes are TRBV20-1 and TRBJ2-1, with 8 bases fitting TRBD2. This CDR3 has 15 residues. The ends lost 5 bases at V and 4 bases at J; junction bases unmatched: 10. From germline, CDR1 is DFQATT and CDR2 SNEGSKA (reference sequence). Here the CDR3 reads CSARHTGGPYNEQFF. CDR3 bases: TGCAGTGCTCGCCATACGGGAGGGCCTTACAATGAGCAGTTCTTC.

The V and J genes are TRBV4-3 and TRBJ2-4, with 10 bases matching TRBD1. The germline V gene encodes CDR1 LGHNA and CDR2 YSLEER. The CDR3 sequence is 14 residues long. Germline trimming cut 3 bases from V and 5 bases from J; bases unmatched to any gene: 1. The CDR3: CASSHGTGENIQYF. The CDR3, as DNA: TGCGCCAGCAGCCACGGGACAGGGGAAAACATTCAGTACTTC.

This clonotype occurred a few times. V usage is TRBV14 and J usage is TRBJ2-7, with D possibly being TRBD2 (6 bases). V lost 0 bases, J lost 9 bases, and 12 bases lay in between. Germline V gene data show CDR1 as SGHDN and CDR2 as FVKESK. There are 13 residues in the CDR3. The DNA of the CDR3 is TGTGCCAGCAGCCAAGAGACAGCGGGCGTGCAGTACTTC. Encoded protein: CASSQETAGVQYF.

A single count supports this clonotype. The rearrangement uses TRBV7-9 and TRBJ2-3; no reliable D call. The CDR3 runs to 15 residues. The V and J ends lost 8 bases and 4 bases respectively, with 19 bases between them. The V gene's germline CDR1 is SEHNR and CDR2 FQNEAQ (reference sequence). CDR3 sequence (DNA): TGTGCCAGCGCCCTAGGTGGGCTGGATTCAGATACGCAGTATTTT. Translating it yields CASALGGLDSDTQYF.

CDR3 region: CASSPRVGGANVLTF. DNA for the CDR3: TGCGCCAGCAGCCCCAGGGTAGGTGGGGCCAACGTCCTGACTTTC. V usage is TRBV4-3 and J usage is TRBJ2-6; D might be TRBD1 (5 bases). The V end was cut by 4 bases, the J end by 3 bases, with 10 bases between. CDR3 length: 15 amino acids. CDR1 is LGHNA and CDR2 is YSLEER in the germline V gene.

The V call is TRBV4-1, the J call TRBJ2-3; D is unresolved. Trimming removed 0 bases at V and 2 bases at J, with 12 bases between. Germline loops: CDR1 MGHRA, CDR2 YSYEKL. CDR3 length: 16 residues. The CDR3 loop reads CASSQDFGGHTDTQYF. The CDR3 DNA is TGCGCCAGCAGCCAAGATTTCGGCGGCCACACAGATACGCAGTATTTT.

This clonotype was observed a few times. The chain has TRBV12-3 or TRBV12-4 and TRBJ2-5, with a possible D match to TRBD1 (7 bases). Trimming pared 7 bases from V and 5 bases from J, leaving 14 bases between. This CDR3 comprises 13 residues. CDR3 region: CASNSRGEETQYF. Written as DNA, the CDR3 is TGTGCCAGCAACAGCAGGGGGGAGGAGACCCAGTACTTC.

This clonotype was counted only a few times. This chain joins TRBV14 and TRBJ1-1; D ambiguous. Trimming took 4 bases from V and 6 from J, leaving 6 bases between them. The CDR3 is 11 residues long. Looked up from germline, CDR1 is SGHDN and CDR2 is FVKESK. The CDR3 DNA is TGTGCCAGCAGCCGAGCTTCTGAAGCTTTCTTT. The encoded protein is CASSRASEAFF.

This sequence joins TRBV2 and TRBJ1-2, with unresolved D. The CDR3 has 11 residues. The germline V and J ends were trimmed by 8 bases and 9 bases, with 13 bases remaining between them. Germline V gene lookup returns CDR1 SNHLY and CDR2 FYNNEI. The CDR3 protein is CASGSPGSYTF. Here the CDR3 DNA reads TGTGCCAGCGGGTCACCGGGTAGCTACACCTTC. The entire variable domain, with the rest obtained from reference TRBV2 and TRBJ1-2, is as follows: EPEVTQTPSHQVTQMGQEVILRCVPISNHLYFYWYRQILGQKVEFLVSFYNNEISEKSEIFDDQFSVERPDGSNFTLKIRSTKLEDSAMYFCASGSPGSYTFGSGTRLTVV.

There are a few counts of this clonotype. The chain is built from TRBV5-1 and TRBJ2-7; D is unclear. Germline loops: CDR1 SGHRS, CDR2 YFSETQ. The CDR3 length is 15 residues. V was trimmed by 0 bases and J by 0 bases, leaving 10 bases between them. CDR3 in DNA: TGCGCCAGCAGCTTGGATCACAGTACCTCCTACGAGCAGTACTTC. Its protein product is CASSLDHSTSYEQYF.

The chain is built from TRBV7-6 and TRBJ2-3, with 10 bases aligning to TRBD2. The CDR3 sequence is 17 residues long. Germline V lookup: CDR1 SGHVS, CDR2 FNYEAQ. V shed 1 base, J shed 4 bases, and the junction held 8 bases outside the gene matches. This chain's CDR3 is CASSLGGASGRSDTQYF. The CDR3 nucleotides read TGTGCCAGCAGCTTAGGGGGAGCTAGCGGGAGATCAGATACGCAGTATTTT.

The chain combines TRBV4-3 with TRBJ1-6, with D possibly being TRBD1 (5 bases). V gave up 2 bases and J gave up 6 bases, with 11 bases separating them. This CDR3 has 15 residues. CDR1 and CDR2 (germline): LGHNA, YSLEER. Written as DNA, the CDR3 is TGCGCCAGCAGCCAACAGACAGACATTAATTCACCCCTCCACTTT. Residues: CASSQQTDINSPLHF.

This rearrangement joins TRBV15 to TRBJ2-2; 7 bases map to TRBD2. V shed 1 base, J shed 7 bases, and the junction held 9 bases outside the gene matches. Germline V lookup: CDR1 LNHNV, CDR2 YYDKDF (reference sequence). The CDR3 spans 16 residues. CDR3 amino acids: CATSRAWGRAVGELFF. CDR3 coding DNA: TGTGCCACCAGCAGAGCTTGGGGGAGGGCCGTCGGGGAGCTGTTTTTT.

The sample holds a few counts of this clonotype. In nucleotides, the CDR3 is TGTGCCAGTAATCGTGGCGTTCCAACTAATGAAAAACTGTTTTTT. Translation: CASNRGVPTNEKLFF. The V gene is TRBV27, the J gene TRBJ1-4; D ambiguous. Germline assignment: CDR1 MNHEY and CDR2 SMNVEV (reference sequence). The CDR3 totals 15 residues. V was cut by 9 bases and J by 0 bases, with 14 bases left in between.

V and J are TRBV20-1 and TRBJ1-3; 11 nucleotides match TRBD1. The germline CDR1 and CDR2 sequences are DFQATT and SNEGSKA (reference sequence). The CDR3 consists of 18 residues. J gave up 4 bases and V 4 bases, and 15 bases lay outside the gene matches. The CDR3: CSATTGTGGLISGNTIYF. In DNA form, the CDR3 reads TGCAGTGCTACGACCGGGACAGGGGGACTAATATCGGGAAACACCATATATTTT.

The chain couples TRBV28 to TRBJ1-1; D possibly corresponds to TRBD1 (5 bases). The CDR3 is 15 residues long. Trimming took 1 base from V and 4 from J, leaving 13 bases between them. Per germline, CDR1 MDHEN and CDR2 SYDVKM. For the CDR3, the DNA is TGTGCCAGCAGTTTATATGGGTTCGGGACCACTGAAGCTTTCTTT. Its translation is CASSLYGFGTTEAFF.

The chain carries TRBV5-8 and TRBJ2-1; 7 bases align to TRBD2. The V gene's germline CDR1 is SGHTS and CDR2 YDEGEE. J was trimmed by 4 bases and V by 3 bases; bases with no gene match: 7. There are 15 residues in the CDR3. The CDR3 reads CASSWTSLGYNEQFF. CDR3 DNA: TGTGCCAGCAGCTGGACTAGTCTTGGATACAATGAGCAGTTCTTC.

DNA for the CDR3: TGTGCCAGCAGCATTACTAGCGGGGGGGCGTTCTTC. It codes for CASSITSGGAFF. J is TRBJ2-1 and V is TRBV7-2; 13 bases fit TRBD2. The germline CDR1 and CDR2 sequences are SGHTA and FQGNSA. The CDR3 is 12 residues long. Losses at the gene ends were 5 bases for V and 15 bases for J; bases not matched to a gene: 4. Based on the CDR3 plus reference TRBV7-2 and TRBJ2-1, the full variable domain is GAGVSQSPSNKVTEKGKDVELRCDPISGHTALYWYRQSLGQGLEFLIYFQGNSAPDKSGLPSDRFSAERTGGSVSTLTIQRTQQEDSAVYLCASSITSGGAFFGPGTRLTVL.